This entry concerns a single T cell receptor (beta chain). Antigen: not known. The data are from a study of T cell responses to AZD1222 COVID-19 vaccine. Findings and limits, study-wide: The sample set comprised mostly white British donors with more females, and clonal diversity was possibly underestimated.

The analysis combined second doses at about 4 or about 12 weeks. Measured with immunoSEQ multiplex PCR; TCRdb has only the in-frame clones, and not every one. The repertoire holds some 120,000 clones, roughly 86% seen once, with around 5% in the top ten. From germline, CDR1 is SQVTM and CDR2 ANQGSEA. The V and J ends lost 5 bases and 2 bases respectively, with 3 bases between them. This CDR3 contains 11 residues. The origin of this receptor is an adult who received the AZD1222 COVID-19 vaccine. The sample consisted of peripheral blood, taken 28 days after the second AZD1222 dose. The chain uses TRBV29-1 and TRBJ2-2, with unresolved D. The CDR3 nucleotides read TGCAGCGTTCAAAACACCGGGGAGCTGTTTTTT. It translates to CSVQNTGELFF.